Listed below are T cell receptor beta chains from one sample, sequenced in a study of cytomegalovirus exposure and HLA in healthy donors. Clones were sequenced by immunoSEQ multiplex PCR, and TCRdb holds only the in-frame ones, with some missing. Its listing shows 25,000 to 35,000 clones. Sequencing was performed on PBMCs. The receptors come from a woman in her thirties or forties in good health and CMV-seropositive. Both conserved end residues are part of each CDR3. Fields, in order: V gene, J gene, CDR3 protein.

V: TRBV6-6
J: TRBJ2-1
CDR3: CASSYRTDYNEQFF

V: TRBV7-9
J: TRBJ2-1
CDR3: CASSPSGNYEQFF

V: TRBV7-3
J: TRBJ2-1
CDR3: CASSLRSSRGFLAYRNEQFF

V: TRBV19
J: TRBJ2-5
CDR3: CASSFRLAGYQETQYF

V: TRBV13
J: TRBJ1-1
CDR3: CASSLSARQGPNTEAFF

V: TRBV7-2
J: TRBJ2-7
CDR3: CASSLGGFDDEQYF

V: TRBV7-2
J: TRBJ2-2
CDR3: CASSSPAGGSNTGELFF

V: TRBV7-6
J: TRBJ2-3
CDR3: CASSSTTPRAGSTDTQYF

V: TRBV11-2
J: TRBJ2-3
CDR3: CASSLDLSSGSTDTQYF

V: TRBV6-4
J: TRBJ1-1
CDR3: CASSDSVREAFF

V: TRBV13
J: TRBJ2-7
CDR3: CASSWGTGRGLEQYF

V: TRBV7-6
J: TRBJ2-2
CDR3: CASSLAIFAAGELFF

V: TRBV10-3
J: TRBJ1-1
CDR3: CAISESQGENTEAFF

V: TRBV30
J: TRBJ2-3
CDR3: CAWASDADTQYF

V: TRBV9
J: TRBJ2-1
CDR3: CASSVAGGSSGRRQFF

V: TRBV30
J: TRBJ2-7
CDR3: CAGRGGTGGSYEQYF